The 13 T cell receptor beta chains listed next were all sequenced from one sample in a study of sequential checkpoint blockade in melanoma. The sample's treatment: randomized to nivolumab then ipilimumab (arm A) or the reverse (arm B). Libraries were prepared by immunoSEQ multiplex PCR; TCRdb keeps only in-frame clonotypes and omits some of them. Of about 20,000 clones in the sample, roughly four fifths were seen once. Sequencing used CD8+ T cells sorted from blood (inferred from file names), obtained from a patient given nivolumab and ipilimumab in sequence. The receptor set was obtained from a human donor with melanoma.

The CDR3 protein is CASSSDRQQETQYF. The CDR3 DNA is TGTGCCAGCAGCTCCGACAGGCAACAAGAGACCCAGTACTTC. The chain links TRBV7-9 to TRBJ2-5; a possible D gene is TRBD1 (6 bases). Germline V gene sequence: CDR1 SEHNR, CDR2 FQNEAQ (reference sequence). V dropped 4 bases and J dropped 2 bases, with 11 bases sitting between them. This CDR3 spans 14 amino acids.

The gene calls are TRBV30 and TRBJ2-7; D is perhaps TRBD1 (6 bases). The V gene's germline CDR1 is GTSNPN and CDR2 SVGIG (reference sequence). V gave up 5 bases and J gave up 3 bases, with 8 bases separating them. CDR3 length: 11 residues. The CDR3 bases are TGTGCCTGGGGCAGGGGCTACGAGCAGTACTTC. This encodes CAWGRGYEQYF. Full variable domain (outside the CDR3, taken from reference TRBV30 and TRBJ2-7): SQTIHQWPATLVQPVGSPLSLECTVEGTSNPNLYWYRQAAGRGLQLLFYSVGIGQISSEVPQNLSASRPQDRQFILSSKKLLLSDSGFYLCAWGRGYEQYFGPGTRLTVT.

The chain combines TRBV6-6 with TRBJ1-5; tentative D call: TRBD1 (6 bases). Per the germline V gene, CDR1 is MNHNY and CDR2 is SVGAGI (reference sequence). This CDR3 region has 13 residues. The V gene lost 10 bases and the J gene lost 6 bases, with 16 bases spanning the gap. The CDR3 sequence: CATSTGLSQPQHF. The CDR3 DNA is TGTGCCACCTCCACAGGGTTATCTCAGCCCCAGCATTTT.

The chain uses TRBV28 and TRBJ1-4; D is ambiguous. In germline, CDR1 is MDHEN, CDR2 SYDVKM. V was trimmed by 7 bases and J by 4 bases, leaving 4 bases between them. The CDR3 loop spans 11 amino acids. The CDR3 bases are TGTGCCAGCACTCGTAATGAAAAACTGTTTTTT. Protein product: CASTRNEKLFF.

V and J are TRBV28 and TRBJ2-1; the match to TRBD2 covers 11 bases. This CDR3 has 15 amino acids. CDR1 MDHEN and CDR2 SYDVKM come from the germline V gene. J lost 8 bases, V lost 5 bases, and 8 bases had no gene match. Here the CDR3 DNA reads TGTGCCAGCAGTCCCGGAGGTAGCGGGGGGGATGAGCAGTTCTTC. Translating it yields CASSPGGSGGDEQFF.

In this sample, this clone turned up once. V and J are TRBV15 and TRBJ2-1, with 8 bases identical to TRBD1. The V gene's germline CDR1 is LNHNV and CDR2 YYDKDF (reference sequence). The CDR3 is 16 residues long. With 0 bases clipped from V and 4 bases from J, the junction kept 5 bases outside the gene matches. The CDR3 coding sequence is TGTGCCACCAGCAGAGATTTCGACAGGGGATACAATGAGCAGTTCTTC. Translating it yields CATSRDFDRGYNEQFF.

The rearrangement uses TRBV19 and TRBJ2-7, with TRBD2 matching 10 bases. The V gene end was trimmed by 1 base and the J gene end by 6 bases; junction bases not matched to a gene: 3. From germline, CDR1 is LNHDA and CDR2 SQIVND (reference sequence). This CDR3 has 14 amino acids. The chain's CDR3 is CASSIVGTSVEQYF. Written as DNA, the CDR3 is TGTGCCAGTAGTATAGTAGGGACTAGCGTCGAGCAGTACTTC.

This clone was observed a single time. The rearrangement joins TRBV7-9 to TRBJ2-7, with TRBD1 matching 10 bases. The CDR3 is 16 residues long. Trimming removed 5 bases from V and 6 bases from J; junction bases left unmatched: 13. Germline V gene lookup returns CDR1 SEHNR and CDR2 FQNEAQ (reference sequence). The CDR3 spells CASSTNRDRGRLEQYF. In DNA form, the CDR3 reads TGTGCCAGCAGCACGAACAGGGACAGGGGACGGCTCGAGCAGTACTTC.

The chain couples TRBV6-5 to TRBJ2-2, with 7 bases that match TRBD1. Looked up from germline, CDR1 is MNHEY and CDR2 is SVGAGI. This CDR3 contains 15 residues. Losses at the gene ends were 7 bases for V and 2 bases for J; bases not matched to a gene: 7. Here the CDR3 reads CASKPTGPNTGELFF. The CDR3 coding sequence is TGTGCCAGCAAACCGACAGGGCCCAACACCGGGGAGCTGTTTTTT.

This sequence joins TRBV6-1 and TRBJ1-2; TRBD1 aligns across 7 bases. V trimming: 1 base; J trimming: 5 bases; junction bases outside the gene matches: 10. The CDR3 extends over 16 amino acids. Germline V gives CDR1 MNHNS, CDR2 SASEGT. CDR3 loop: CASSEEVRGLAYGYTF. The DNA for the CDR3 is TGTGCCAGCAGTGAAGAGGTGAGGGGGCTTGCTTATGGCTACACCTTC.

This clone was seen only a few times. V gene TRBV4-2 combines with J gene TRBJ1-2, with TRBD1 identical over 11 bases. With 2 bases clipped from V and 8 bases from J, the junction kept 7 bases outside the gene matches. The length of the CDR3 is 15 residues. CDR1 is LGHNA, CDR2 YNFKEQ, per germline. CDR3 in DNA: TGTGCCAGCAGCCAACCCGGACAGGGGGCGTCCGGCTACACCTTC. Encoded protein: CASSQPGQGASGYTF.

V usage is TRBV5-1 and J usage is TRBJ1-1; 9 positions match TRBD1. This CDR3 comprises 14 residues. Per germline, CDR1 SGHRS and CDR2 YFSETQ. Trimming removed 2 bases from V and 6 bases from J; junction bases left unmatched: 5. CDR3 loop: CASSLQGASAEAFF. The CDR3 nucleotides read TGCGCCAGCAGCTTACAGGGGGCGAGCGCTGAAGCTTTCTTT.

The chain couples TRBV19 to TRBJ1-3, with TRBD1 matching 7 bases. The CDR3 totals 17 residues. The ends lost 7 bases at V and 1 base at J; junction bases unmatched: 13. Germline V CDR1 and CDR2: LNHDA, SQIVND (reference sequence). Here the CDR3 reads CASTQVTGRKSGNTIYF. For the CDR3, the DNA is TGTGCCAGTACCCAAGTGACAGGGCGTAAATCTGGAAACACCATATATTTT.